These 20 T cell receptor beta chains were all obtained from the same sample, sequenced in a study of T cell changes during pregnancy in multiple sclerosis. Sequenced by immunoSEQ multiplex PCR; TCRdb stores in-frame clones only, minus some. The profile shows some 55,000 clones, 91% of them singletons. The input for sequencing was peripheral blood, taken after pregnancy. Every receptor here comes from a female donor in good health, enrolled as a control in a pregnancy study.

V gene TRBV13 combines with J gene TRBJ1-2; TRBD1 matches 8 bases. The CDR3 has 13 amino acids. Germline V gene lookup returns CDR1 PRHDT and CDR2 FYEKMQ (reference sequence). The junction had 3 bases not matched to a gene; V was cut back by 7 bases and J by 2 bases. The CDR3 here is CASNRGMNYGYTF. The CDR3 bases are TGTGCCAGCAACAGGGGGATGAACTATGGCTACACCTTC.

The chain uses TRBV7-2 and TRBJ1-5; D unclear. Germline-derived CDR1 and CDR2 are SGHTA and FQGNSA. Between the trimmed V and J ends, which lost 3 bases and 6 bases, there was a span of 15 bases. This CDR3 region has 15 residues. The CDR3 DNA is TGTGCCAGCAGCTTCGGTCTGATGAGGAGTCAGCCCCAGCATTTT. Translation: CASSFGLMRSQPQHF. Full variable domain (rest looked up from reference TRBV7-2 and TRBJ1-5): GAGVSQSPSNKVTEKGKDVELRCDPISGHTALYWYRQSLGQGLEFLIYFQGNSAPDKSGLPSDRFSAERTGGSVSTLTIQRTQQEDSAVYLCASSFGLMRSQPQHFGDGTRLSIL.

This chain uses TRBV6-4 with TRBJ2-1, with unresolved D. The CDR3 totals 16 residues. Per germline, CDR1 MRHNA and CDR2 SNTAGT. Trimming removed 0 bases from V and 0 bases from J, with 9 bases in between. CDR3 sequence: CASSDSVGTSYNEQFF. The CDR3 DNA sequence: TGTGCCAGCAGTGACTCGGTCGGTACCTCCTACAATGAGCAGTTCTTC.

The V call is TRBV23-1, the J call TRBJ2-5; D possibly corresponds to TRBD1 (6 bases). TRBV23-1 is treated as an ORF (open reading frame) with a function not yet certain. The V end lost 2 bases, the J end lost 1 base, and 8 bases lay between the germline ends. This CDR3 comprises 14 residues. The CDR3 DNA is TGCGCCAGCAGTCAAGACAGGCTCCAAGAGACCCAGTACTTC. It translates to CASSQDRLQETQYF.

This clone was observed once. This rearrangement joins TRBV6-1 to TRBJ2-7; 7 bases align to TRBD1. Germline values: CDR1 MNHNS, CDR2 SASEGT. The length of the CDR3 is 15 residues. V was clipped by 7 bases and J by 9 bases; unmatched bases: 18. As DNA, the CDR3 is TGTGCCAGCAAGAAAGACAGGGCCAACTTTTTCGGGCAGTACTTC. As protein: CASKKDRANFFGQYF.

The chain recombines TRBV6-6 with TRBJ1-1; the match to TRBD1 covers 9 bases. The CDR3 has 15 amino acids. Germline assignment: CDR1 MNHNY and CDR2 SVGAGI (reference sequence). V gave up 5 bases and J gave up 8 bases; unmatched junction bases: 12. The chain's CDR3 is CASSLGTGRSREAFF. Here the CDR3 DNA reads TGTGCCAGCAGTCTCGGGACAGGGCGAAGTAGGGAAGCTTTCTTT.

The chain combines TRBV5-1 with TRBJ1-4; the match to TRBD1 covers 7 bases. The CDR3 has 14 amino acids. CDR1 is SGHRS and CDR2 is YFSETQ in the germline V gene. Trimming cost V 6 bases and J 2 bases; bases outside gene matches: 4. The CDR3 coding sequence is TGCGCCAGCACCCTGACAGGGACTAATGAAAAACTGTTTTTT. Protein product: CASTLTGTNEKLFF.

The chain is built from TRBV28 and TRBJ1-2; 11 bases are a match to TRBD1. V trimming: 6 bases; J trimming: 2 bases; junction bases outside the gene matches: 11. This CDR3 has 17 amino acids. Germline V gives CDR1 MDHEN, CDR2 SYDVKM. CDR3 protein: CASSLGTGGFKNYGYTF. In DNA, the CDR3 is TGTGCCAGCAGCCTAGGGACAGGGGGGTTTAAGAACTATGGCTACACCTTC.

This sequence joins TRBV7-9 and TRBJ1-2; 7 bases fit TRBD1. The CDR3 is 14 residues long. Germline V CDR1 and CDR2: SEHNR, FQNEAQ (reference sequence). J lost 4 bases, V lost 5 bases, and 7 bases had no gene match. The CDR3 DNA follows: TGTGCCAGCAGCGCTACGACAGGGCGCTATGGCTACACCTTC. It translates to CASSATTGRYGYTF.

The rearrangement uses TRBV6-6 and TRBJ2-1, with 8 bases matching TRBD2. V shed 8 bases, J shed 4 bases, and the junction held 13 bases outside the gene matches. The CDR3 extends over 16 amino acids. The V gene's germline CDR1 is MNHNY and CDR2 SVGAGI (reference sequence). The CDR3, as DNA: TGTGCCAGCTTTTCAGTAGGGGCGGGGGGATACAATGAGCAGTTCTTC. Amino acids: CASFSVGAGGYNEQFF.

For the CDR3, the DNA is TGTGCCAGTACTCTGAGGGGGGGAGACACTGAAGCTTTCTTT. This gives the protein CASTLRGGDTEAFF. V usage is TRBV19 and J usage is TRBJ1-1; maybe TRBD1 (6 bases). With 7 bases removed from V and 3 bases from J, the gap between germline ends came to 15 bases. This CDR3 region has 14 residues. Per the germline V gene, CDR1 is LNHDA and CDR2 is SQIVND (reference sequence).

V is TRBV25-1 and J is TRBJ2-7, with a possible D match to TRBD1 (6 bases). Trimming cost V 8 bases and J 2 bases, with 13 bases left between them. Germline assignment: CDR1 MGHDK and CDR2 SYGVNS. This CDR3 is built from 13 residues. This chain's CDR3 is CASFATGTYEQYF. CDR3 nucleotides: TGTGCCAGCTTCGCGACAGGTACCTACGAGCAGTACTTC.

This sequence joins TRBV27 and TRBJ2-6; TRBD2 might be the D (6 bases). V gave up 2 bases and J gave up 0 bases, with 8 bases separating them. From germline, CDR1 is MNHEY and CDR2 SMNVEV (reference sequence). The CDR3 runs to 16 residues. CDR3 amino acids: CASSLTGVSGANVLTF. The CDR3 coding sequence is TGTGCCAGCAGTTTAACGGGGGTCTCTGGGGCCAACGTCCTGACTTTC.

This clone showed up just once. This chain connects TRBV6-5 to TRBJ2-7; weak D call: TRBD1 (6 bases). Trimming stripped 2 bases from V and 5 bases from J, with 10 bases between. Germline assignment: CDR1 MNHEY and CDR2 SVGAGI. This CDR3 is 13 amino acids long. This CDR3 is CASSYTQGNEQYF. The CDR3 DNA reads TGTGCCAGCAGTTACACACAGGGAAACGAGCAGTACTTC.

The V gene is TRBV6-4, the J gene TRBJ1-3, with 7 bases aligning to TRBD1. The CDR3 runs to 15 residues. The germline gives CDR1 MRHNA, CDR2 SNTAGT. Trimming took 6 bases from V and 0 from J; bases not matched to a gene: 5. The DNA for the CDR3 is TGTGCCAGCAGGGGGGGACAGATCTCTGGAAACACCATATATTTT. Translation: CASRGGQISGNTIYF.

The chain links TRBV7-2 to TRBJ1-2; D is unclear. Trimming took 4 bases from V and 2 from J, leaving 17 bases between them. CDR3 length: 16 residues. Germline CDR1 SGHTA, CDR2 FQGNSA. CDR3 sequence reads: CASSSGRTYLNYGYTF. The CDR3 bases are TGTGCCAGCAGCTCCGGACGGACTTATTTAAACTATGGCTACACCTTC.

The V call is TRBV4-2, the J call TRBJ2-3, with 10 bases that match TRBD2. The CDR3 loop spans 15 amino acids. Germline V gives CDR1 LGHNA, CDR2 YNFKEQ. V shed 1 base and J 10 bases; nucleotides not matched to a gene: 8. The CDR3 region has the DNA TGTGCCAGCAGCCAAGCCCCCGGGACTAGCGAGTCGCAGTATTTT. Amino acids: CASSQAPGTSESQYF.

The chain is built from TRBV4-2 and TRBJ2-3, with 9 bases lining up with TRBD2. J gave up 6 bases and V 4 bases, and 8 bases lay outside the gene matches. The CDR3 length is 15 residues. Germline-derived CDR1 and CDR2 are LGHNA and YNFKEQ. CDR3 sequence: CASSLISGGGDTQYF. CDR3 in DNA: TGTGCCAGCAGCCTAATTAGCGGGGGAGGGGATACGCAGTATTTT.

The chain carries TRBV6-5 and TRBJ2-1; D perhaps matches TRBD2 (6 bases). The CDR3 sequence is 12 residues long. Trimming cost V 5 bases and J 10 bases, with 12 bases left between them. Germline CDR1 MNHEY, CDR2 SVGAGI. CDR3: CASSADGGEQFF. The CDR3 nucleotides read TGTGCCAGCAGTGCGGACGGAGGGGAGCAGTTCTTC.

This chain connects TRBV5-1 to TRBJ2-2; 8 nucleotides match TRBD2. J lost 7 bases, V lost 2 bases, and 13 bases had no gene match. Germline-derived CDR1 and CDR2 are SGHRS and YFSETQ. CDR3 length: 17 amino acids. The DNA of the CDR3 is TGCGCCAGCAGCTTACTGGCGGGGGGCTCCCTTCGCGGGGAGCTGTTTTTT. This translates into CASSLLAGGSLRGELFF. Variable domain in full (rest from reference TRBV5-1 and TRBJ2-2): KAGVTQTPRYLIKTRGQQVTLSCSPISGHRSVSWYQQTPGQGLQFLFEYFSETQRNKGNFPGRFSGRQFSNSRSEMNVSTLELGDSALYLCASSLLAGGSLRGELFFGEGSRLTVL.